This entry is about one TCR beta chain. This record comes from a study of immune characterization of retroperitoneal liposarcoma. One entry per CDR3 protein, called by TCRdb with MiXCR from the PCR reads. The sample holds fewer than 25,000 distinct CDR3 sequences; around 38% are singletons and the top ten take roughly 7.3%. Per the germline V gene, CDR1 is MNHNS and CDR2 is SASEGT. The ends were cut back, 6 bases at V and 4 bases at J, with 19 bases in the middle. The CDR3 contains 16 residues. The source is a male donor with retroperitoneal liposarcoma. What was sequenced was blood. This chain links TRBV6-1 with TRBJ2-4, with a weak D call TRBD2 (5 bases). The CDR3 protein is CASSHEGLKEKNIQYF. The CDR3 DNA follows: TGTGCCAGCAGCCACGAGGGTTTAAAGGAAAAAAACATTCAGTACTTC.